These T cell receptor beta chains were read from a single sample in a study of glioma-infiltrating T cells after dendritic cell vaccination. Some clones are missing from TCRdb's copy, which holds only in-frame ones; the method was immunoSEQ multiplex PCR. The data show some 100,000 clones, with over 65% seen just once and around 2.9% held by the top ten. The sequencing used blood, collected before dendritic cell vaccination. The source of these receptors is a human donor with glioblastoma. Both conserved end residues are part of each CDR3. The order of the fields is clone size, V gene, J gene, D gene, CDR3 DNA, CDR3 protein. The D gene is left open where the match is weak. Clone size appears in some rows only: once, few, many, or a class for an expanded clone.

size: -; V: TRBV4-1; J: TRBJ1-2; D: TRBD1; DNA: TGCGCCAGCAGCCAAGGGCCCCCGACAGGGGAATATGGCTACACCTTC; CDR3: CASSQGPPTGEYGYTF
size: -; V: TRBV11-2; J: TRBJ1-5; D: TRBD1; DNA: TGTGCCAGCAGCTCGGACAGGGGAGATCAGCCCCAGCATTTT; CDR3: CASSSDRGDQPQHF
size: -; V: TRBV2; J: TRBJ1-6; D: TRBD1; DNA: TGTGCCACCCAGGGACAGGGCGTCGAGGTCCTCCACTTT; CDR3: CATQGQGVEVLHF
size: -; V: TRBV11-2; J: TRBJ1-4; D: -; DNA: TGTGCCAGCAGCCTGCCGGGGTCGAATGAAAAACTGTTTTTT; CDR3: CASSLPGSNEKLFF
size: -; V: TRBV27; J: TRBJ2-7; D: -; DNA: TGTGCCAGCAGTAGTCCCGCGGGGGCTTCCTACGAGCAGTACTTC; CDR3: CASSSPAGASYEQYF
size: -; V: TRBV11-2; J: TRBJ1-1; D: TRBD1; DNA: TGTGCCAGCAGCTTATTAAACAGGGGTGGGGCGGGGACTGAAGCTTTCTTT; CDR3: CASSLLNRGGAGTEAFF
size: -; V: TRBV5-4; J: TRBJ2-3; D: TRBD2; DNA: TGTGCCAGCACCTTAGCGGGGAAGGGGACAGATACGCAGTATTTT; CDR3: CASTLAGKGTDTQYF
size: -; V: TRBV4-3; J: TRBJ2-7; D: -; DNA: TGCGCCAGCAGCTATAACGCGTGGACAGCCGACTACGAGCAGTACTTC; CDR3: CASSYNAWTADYEQYF
size: -; V: TRBV10-3; J: TRBJ1-2; D: -; DNA: TGTGCCATCAGTGAGCCACAGGGCCTCTATGGCTACACCTTC; CDR3: CAISEPQGLYGYTF
size: -; V: TRBV7-9; J: TRBJ1-2; D: TRBD1; DNA: TGTGCCAGCAGCGGCGATCCTGGGACAGGGTTTATGGATGGCTACACCTTC; CDR3: CASSGDPGTGFMDGYTF
size: -; V: TRBV14; J: TRBJ2-2; D: -; DNA: TGTGCCAGCAGCCAAGTGGACTCGTTAACTCTAGCCCAACTGTTTTTT; CDR3: CASSQVDSLTLAQLFF
size: -; V: TRBV6-5; J: TRBJ2-5; D: TRBD1; DNA: TGTGCCAGCAGCGTGACAGGGGGCGGCGAGACCCAGTACTTC; CDR3: CASSVTGGGETQYF
size: -; V: TRBV7-9; J: TRBJ1-1; D: -; DNA: TGTGCCAGCAGCCCGGGAGGGCTCGGCACTGAAGCTTTCTTT; CDR3: CASSPGGLGTEAFF
size: -; V: TRBV14; J: TRBJ1-2; D: -; DNA: TGTGCCAGCAGCCAAGATGTGGGACTCCCGGGCTACACCTTC; CDR3: CASSQDVGLPGYTF
size: -; V: TRBV29-1; J: TRBJ2-7; D: TRBD1; DNA: TGCAGCGTTGAGGGGGACAGCTTCGAGCAGTACTTC; CDR3: CSVEGDSFEQYF
size: few; V: TRBV7-9; J: TRBJ2-7; D: -; DNA: TGTGCCAGCAGCTTAGCTCAGGGGCTTGTCTACGAGCAGTACTTC; CDR3: CASSLAQGLVYEQYF
size: -; V: TRBV7-2; J: TRBJ2-1; D: TRBD1; DNA: TGTGCCAGCACCCCCCAAGGGACAGGGTGGGGGGGTGAGCAGTTCTTC; CDR3: CASTPQGTGWGGEQFF
size: -; V: TRBV10-1; J: TRBJ2-5; D: TRBD2; DNA: TGCGCCAGCAGTGAGACGGGAGGGACGGAGACCCAGTACTTC; CDR3: CASSETGGTETQYF
size: -; V: TRBV6-5; J: TRBJ2-3; D: -; DNA: TGTGCCACCCGACGGGACTCGAGGCCAGATACGCAGTATTTT; CDR3: CATRRDSRPDTQYF
size: -; V: TRBV2; J: TRBJ1-5; D: TRBD1; DNA: TGTGCCAGCAGTGAAGACGCAGGGGGCGATCAGCCCCAGCATTTT; CDR3: CASSEDAGGDQPQHF
size: -; V: TRBV19; J: TRBJ2-7; D: TRBD2; DNA: TGTGCCAGTAGTATCAGCCTAGCGGGTCTTGGGTACGAGCAGTACTTC; CDR3: CASSISLAGLGYEQYF
size: -; V: TRBV5-1; J: TRBJ2-7; D: -; DNA: TGCGCCAGCAGCTTGGTCCCGGGGGGCCTTAGCTCCTACGAGCAGTACTTC; CDR3: CASSLVPGGLSSYEQYF
size: -; V: TRBV5-6; J: TRBJ2-3; D: -; DNA: TGTGCCAGCAGCTTGTTCAGGGCTGATACGCAGTATTTT; CDR3: CASSLFRADTQYF
size: once; V: TRBV28; J: TRBJ2-2; D: TRBD1; DNA: TGTGCCAGCAGTCCTTGGGGACAGGGAAACACCGGGGAGCTGTTTTTT; CDR3: CASSPWGQGNTGELFF
size: -; V: TRBV10-3; J: TRBJ2-3; D: -; DNA: TGTGCCACCGAGGGAGGCGGTAGCACAGATACGCAGTATTTT; CDR3: CATEGGGSTDTQYF
size: once; V: TRBV5-1; J: TRBJ1-6; D: -; DNA: TGCGCCAGCAGCTTGGAGAGAGATTCACCCCTCCACTTT; CDR3: CASSLERDSPLHF
size: few; V: TRBV4-1; J: TRBJ1-3; D: -; DNA: TGCGCCAGCAGCCAAGAAACAGGGCCTAGCTCTGGAAACACCATATATTTT; CDR3: CASSQETGPSSGNTIYF
size: many; V: TRBV10-3; J: TRBJ2-7; D: TRBD2; DNA: TGTGCCATCAGTGAGTCTGGGGGGAGGGGCGAGCAGTACTTC; CDR3: CAISESGGRGEQYF
size: -; V: TRBV29-1; J: TRBJ2-7; D: TRBD1; DNA: TGCAGCGTTGAAGGGGACAGTCGGGGCGAGCAGTACTTC; CDR3: CSVEGDSRGEQYF
size: -; V: TRBV7-8; J: TRBJ1-1; D: -; DNA: TGTGCCAGCAGCTTCACTGACAGCAACACTGAAGCTTTCTTT; CDR3: CASSFTDSNTEAFF
size: -; V: TRBV5-1; J: TRBJ2-3; D: -; DNA: TGCGCCAGCCGCCAATACGCCGAGAGCACAGATACGCAGTATTTT; CDR3: CASRQYAESTDTQYF
size: -; V: TRBV27; J: TRBJ1-2; D: TRBD1; DNA: TGTGCCAGCAGTGCATCAACAGGGGGCCTCTATGGCTACACCTTC; CDR3: CASSASTGGLYGYTF
size: -; V: TRBV9; J: TRBJ1-4; D: TRBD1; DNA: TGTGCCAGCAGCGGACAGGGCGCAACTAATGAAAAACTGTTTTTT; CDR3: CASSGQGATNEKLFF
size: -; V: TRBV5-1; J: TRBJ2-1; D: TRBD2; DNA: TGCGCCAGCAGCGTGGGACTAGCACGGGATGAGCAGTTCTTC; CDR3: CASSVGLARDEQFF
size: -; V: TRBV7-8; J: TRBJ2-3; D: -; DNA: TGTGCCAGCAGCTTATCTTCGGGAAGCACAGATACGCAGTATTTT; CDR3: CASSLSSGSTDTQYF
size: -; V: TRBV7-2; J: TRBJ2-1; D: -; DNA: TGTGCCAGCAGCCCGTCGCGAGCCTACAATGAGCAGTTCTTC; CDR3: CASSPSRAYNEQFF
size: -; V: TRBV5-1; J: TRBJ2-7; D: TRBD2; DNA: TGCGCCAGCAGCTGGGGCGGGAGCTCCTACGAGCAGTACTTC; CDR3: CASSWGGSSYEQYF
size: -; V: TRBV7-9; J: TRBJ1-3; D: TRBD1; DNA: TGTGCCACCCAGACAGGGAGCTCTGGAAACACCATATATTTT; CDR3: CATQTGSSGNTIYF
size: once; V: TRBV9; J: TRBJ2-2; D: -; DNA: TGTGCCAGCCAGGAGGGGAACACCGGGGAGCTGTTTTTT; CDR3: CASQEGNTGELFF
size: -; V: TRBV10-3; J: TRBJ2-3; D: TRBD2; DNA: TGTGCCATCAGTGCTAGCGGGGGGTCCCGGCGTCGCACAGATACGCAGTATTTT; CDR3: CAISASGGSRRRTDTQYF
size: -; V: TRBV4-1; J: TRBJ2-7; D: TRBD1; DNA: TGCGCCAGCAGCCAAGGGTCCTGGACAGGGGCCGAAGAGCAGTACTTC; CDR3: CASSQGSWTGAEEQYF
size: -; V: TRBV9; J: TRBJ2-7; D: -; DNA: TGTGCCAGCAGCGCCGGGGACTACGAGCAGTACTTC; CDR3: CASSAGDYEQYF
size: -; V: TRBV4-3; J: TRBJ2-3; D: -; DNA: TGCGCCAGCAGCCAAGATGGGGCAGGGGTGGCAGATACGCAGTATTTT; CDR3: CASSQDGAGVADTQYF
size: -; V: TRBV6-5; J: TRBJ2-1; D: TRBD2; DNA: TGTGCCAGCAGTTATTCTAGCGGGAGTGAGCAGTTCTTC; CDR3: CASSYSSGSEQFF
size: -; V: TRBV5-4; J: TRBJ1-2; D: TRBD1; DNA: TGTGCCAGCAGCTCCTACGGAGGGGGCGGTAACTATGGCTACACCTTC; CDR3: CASSSYGGGGNYGYTF
size: -; V: TRBV27; J: TRBJ2-7; D: -; DNA: TGTGCCAGCAGTTTACCCAGTTACGAGCAGTACTTC; CDR3: CASSLPSYEQYF
size: few; V: TRBV2; J: TRBJ1-1; D: TRBD1; DNA: TGTGCCAGCAAGAGACAGGGGGCAATCATGAACACTGAAGCTTTCTTT; CDR3: CASKRQGAIMNTEAFF
size: -; V: TRBV18; J: TRBJ1-1; D: TRBD1; DNA: TGTGCCAGCTCACCACCGGGGACAGGGCGGGGGACTGAAGCTTTCTTT; CDR3: CASSPPGTGRGTEAFF
size: -; V: TRBV27; J: TRBJ1-2; D: -; DNA: TGTGCCAGCAGGGGGGGTGGAGCCTCTGAGTACACCTTC; CDR3: CASRGGGASEYTF
size: -; V: TRBV2; J: TRBJ1-1; D: TRBD1; DNA: TGTGCCAGCAGTAAGACAGGGAGCAAAGTTGGCACTGAAGCTTTCTTT; CDR3: CASSKTGSKVGTEAFF
size: once; V: TRBV5-1; J: TRBJ1-1; D: TRBD1; DNA: TGCGCCAGCAGCTCCTCCGGGACAGGGTCACTATCAACAACGAACTTTGAAGCTTTCTTT; CDR3: CASSSSGTGSLSTTNFEAFF
size: -; V: TRBV27; J: TRBJ2-7; D: TRBD2; DNA: TGTGCCAGCAGTTTACAGGCTAGCGGGGGGCCTTCCTCCTACGAGCAGTACTTC; CDR3: CASSLQASGGPSSYEQYF
size: -; V: TRBV5-1; J: TRBJ2-5; D: TRBD2; DNA: TGCGCCAGCAGCTCGCGACTAGCAGTTGGGGAGACCCAGTACTTC; CDR3: CASSSRLAVGETQYF
size: -; V: TRBV27; J: TRBJ2-5; D: -; DNA: TGTGCCAGCAGTCCCATGGGCCCCCCGCAGCAGACCCAGTACTTC; CDR3: CASSPMGPPQQTQYF
size: -; V: TRBV30; J: TRBJ2-7; D: TRBD1; DNA: TGTGCCTGGTCAGGGGGCGTATCACCCGAGCAGTACTTC; CDR3: CAWSGGVSPEQYF